The 12 T cell receptor beta chains below all came from one sample that was sequenced in a study of blood T cell repertoires in COVID-19. TCRdb's table, derived via immunoSEQ multiplex PCR, lists solely in-frame clones and lacks some. The sample consists of about 410,000 clones, about 90% of them appearing once. The sequencing sample was made of PBMCs or T cells enriched from blood (not recorded which). Source of these receptors: a man aged 18 to 30 who had recovered from COVID-19.

The table lists this clone with a few counts. The CDR3 here is CASSGTHRVTYGYTF. In DNA, the CDR3 is TGTGCCAGTAGTGGGACCCACAGGGTCACCTATGGCTACACCTTC. V and J are TRBV19 and TRBJ1-2; tentative D call: TRBD1 (6 bases). Trimming pared 5 bases from V and 4 bases from J, leaving 17 bases between. This CDR3 is built from 15 residues. The germline V gene encodes CDR1 LNHDA and CDR2 SQIVND (reference sequence).

The V call is TRBV27, the J call TRBJ1-1, with TRBD1 identical over 10 bases. With 6 bases clipped from V and 1 base from J, the junction kept 14 bases outside the gene matches. Germline V gives CDR1 MNHEY, CDR2 SMNVEV (reference sequence). This CDR3 contains 18 residues. In DNA, the CDR3 is TGTGCCAGCAGCCCCATTATCGACAGGGGGCGAGGGAACACTGAAGCTTTCTTT. It codes for CASSPIIDRGRGNTEAFF.

The chain links TRBV2 to TRBJ1-2; TRBD1 agrees at 10 bases. The CDR3 consists of 13 residues. The J segment lost 8 bases and the V segment lost 4 bases, leaving 4 bases of the junction unmatched. Germline V gene data show CDR1 as SNHLY and CDR2 as FYNNEI. DNA of the CDR3: TGTGCCAGCAGTGGGGGGACAGGGGTCGGCTACACCTTC. Translation: CASSGGTGVGYTF.

The chain uses TRBV5-5 and TRBJ2-7; D call uncertain. This CDR3 comprises 17 residues. The V and J ends lost 0 bases and 0 bases respectively, with 16 bases between them. Germline V gene sequence: CDR1 SGHKS, CDR2 YYEKEE (reference sequence). CDR3 sequence: CASSLGGSGGSSYEQYF. The CDR3 region has the DNA TGTGCCAGCAGCTTGGGTGGGTCCGGCGGTAGCTCCTACGAGCAGTACTTC.

The chain links TRBV10-3 to TRBJ1-4; TRBD1 aligns across 8 bases. This CDR3 contains 13 residues. The germline gives CDR1 ENHRY, CDR2 SYGVKD. J was trimmed by 6 bases and V by 10 bases; bases with no gene match: 7. The CDR3: CATATGADEKLFF. The CDR3 DNA reads TGTGCCACCGCGACAGGGGCAGATGAAAAACTGTTTTTT.

The V and J genes are TRBV10-3 and TRBJ1-1, with 7 nucleotides matching TRBD1. CDR1 ENHRY and CDR2 SYGVKD come from the germline V gene. This CDR3 contains 17 residues. With V trimmed by 5 bases and J by 0 bases, 12 bases remained unmatched. Written as DNA, the CDR3 is TGTGCCATCAGTCCAATACAGGGGAAACTAATGAACACTGAAGCTTTCTTT. It codes for CAISPIQGKLMNTEAFF.

In this sample, this clone turned up once. This chain links TRBV3-1 (or the pseudogene TRBV3-2) with TRBJ1-2; D unresolved. Trimming pared 1 base from V and 0 bases from J, leaving 12 bases between. The CDR3 runs 16 residues. Germline lookup yields CDR1 LGHDT and CDR2 YNNKEL (reference sequence). The CDR3 coding sequence is TGTGCCAGCAGCCAAGTACTATCGCCGGCTAACTATGGCTACACCTTC. Encoded protein: CASSQVLSPANYGYTF.

This chain uses TRBV2 with TRBJ1-2; 7 bases match TRBD1. The CDR3 spans 14 residues. CDR1 SNHLY and CDR2 FYNNEI come from the germline V gene. V lost 6 bases to trimming and J lost 8 bases; unmatched junction nucleotides: 12. CDR3: CASRAGTVYGGYTF. The CDR3 DNA is TGTGCCAGCAGGGCCGGGACAGTCTACGGGGGCTACACCTTC.

The V gene is TRBV14, the J gene TRBJ2-5, with D possibly matching TRBD2 (6 bases). CDR1 is SGHDN, CDR2 FVKESK, per germline. CDR3 size: 14 residues. Trimming took off 4 bases at V and 4 bases at J, with 13 bases between the two ends. DNA for the CDR3: TGTGCCAGCAGCCCGGCGGGGCGCGGAGAGACCCAGTACTTC. This sequence encodes CASSPAGRGETQYF.

The chain uses TRBV5-1 and TRBJ1-1, with D perhaps matching TRBD1 (5 bases). This CDR3 has 14 amino acids. Germline V gene sequence: CDR1 SGHRS, CDR2 YFSETQ. V lost 9 bases, J lost 1 base, and 16 bases lay in between. The CDR3 sequence is CATRPQGWNTEAFF. As DNA, the CDR3 is TGCGCCACCCGACCCCAGGGTTGGAACACTGAAGCTTTCTTT.

This chain connects TRBV5-1 to TRBJ2-2; D perhaps matches TRBD2 (7 bases). Germline CDR1 and CDR2: SGHRS and YFSETQ. Trimming shortened V by 5 bases and J by 9 bases, and 23 bases separated the two germline ends. The CDR3 length is 16 residues. The CDR3 loop reads CASSPLGGPSSRELFF. DNA for the CDR3: TGCGCCAGCAGTCCTCTCGGGGGGCCGTCGTCGAGGGAGCTGTTTTTT.

Note on this clone: This sample also contains other DNA sequences that code for the same CDR3. The rearrangement uses TRBV15 and TRBJ1-5, with unresolved D. The CDR3 consists of 14 residues. CDR1 LNHNV and CDR2 YYDKDF come from the germline V gene (reference sequence). V lost 0 bases to trimming and J lost 2 bases, with 5 bases between them. This CDR3 is CATSRDRGNQPQHF. CDR3 DNA: TGTGCCACCAGCAGAGATCGGGGCAATCAGCCCCAGCATTTT.